This T cell receptor beta chain was identified in a study of human T cells and chemical hapten exposure. As for the study in general: Weekly administration of diphenylcyclopropenone to the scalp of patients continued throughout the roughly 26-week study. Alopecia areata, totalis or universalis was found in mostly female patients.

Unmatched junction bases numbered 6, after V lost 0 bases and J lost 1 base. CDR1 and CDR2 (germline): MNHNS, SASEGT. The CDR3 extends over 18 amino acids. Unique molecular identifiers were attached to individual cDNA molecules within the library. From the RACE reads, TCRdb called clonotypes with MiXCR, one entry per CDR3 protein. The sample lists 100,000 to 150,000 distinct CDR3 sequences; over 9% were seen once. Study outcomes and limitations: Expanded TCRs made up significantly more big CDR3 similarity clusters than controls did.

This clonotype was picked up a small number of times. Antigen specificity is unknown. Stated time point: patch test 3, about 24 weeks after DPC sensitization. Treatment of the sample: therapeutic diphenylcyclopropenone sensitization with weekly scalp DPC. The material sequenced was whole blood, taken in connection with sensitization to the hapten diphenylcyclopropenone (DPC). The sequence was obtained from a woman aged 50 to 65 with alopecia areata. Some clones in this sample may be carry-over from other donors' samples. The chain joins TRBV6-1 to TRBJ1-1, with 12 bases lining up with TRBD1. CDR3 protein: CASSEARGQGAWNTEAFF. CDR3 in DNA: TGTGCCAGCAGTGAAGCGCGGGGACAGGGGGCTTGGAACACTGAAGCTTTCTTT.